The sequence of this TCR beta chain was determined in a study of T cell responses to AZD1222 COVID-19 vaccine. V was shortened by 0 bases and J by 4 bases, with 13 bases between the two germline ends. CDR3 length equals 16 residues. Germline V lookup: CDR1 KGHDR, CDR2 SFDVKD. Clones were read by immunoSEQ multiplex PCR, and TCRdb kept only the in-frame ones, dropping some. This table holds about 120,000 clones, approximately 83% found once. This clone has just a few counts. The chain uses TRBV24-1 and TRBJ2-3; no clear D. This receptor was obtained from an adult in good health. Here the sequenced sample was peripheral blood, taken on day 0 of AZD1222 vaccination. The CDR3 here is CATSDLASSQADTQYF. The CDR3 coding sequence is TGTGCCACCAGTGATTTGGCATCATCTCAGGCAGATACGCAGTATTTT.